The rows below give T cell receptor beta chains drawn from one sample of a study of graft-versus-host responses after intestinal transplantation. Their antigens are not known. Sequenced by immunoSEQ multiplex PCR; TCRdb stores in-frame clones only, minus some. The data contain approximately 90,000 clones, about nine tenths of them singletons. The source was unstimulated CD8+ T cells sorted from spleen or lymph node cells, collected before transplant. The source of these receptors is a human donor who was the organ donor for an intestinal transplant. Each CDR3 is given with its conserved first and last residue. D genes are given only for firm matches. Clone sizes are given selectively: once, few, many, or a class where the clone is expanded.

TRBV6-1	few	TRBD2	TRBJ2-5	15	TGTGCCAGCAGTGAAATTAGCGGGGGGGCGGAGACCCAGTACTTC	CASSEISGGAETQYF
TRBV29-1	-	TRBD1	TRBJ1-5	14	TGCAGCGTTGAGACAGGGGATCTGAGGCAGCCCCAGCATTTT	CSVETGDLRQPQHF
TRBV13	few	TRBD1	TRBJ1-3	17	TGTGCCAGCAGCCCCGGACAGGGGATTACTTTTGGAAACACCATATATTTT	CASSPGQGITFGNTIYF
TRBV27	-	TRBD1	TRBJ1-6	14	TGTGCCAGCAGTGCCCGACAGGGACGGCCACCCCTCCACTTT	CASSARQGRPPLHF
TRBV28	-	-	TRBJ2-2	14	TGTGCCAGCACCGCTCAGGGCAGCACCGGGGAGCTGTTTTTT	CASTAQGSTGELFF
TRBV6-5	-	TRBD2	TRBJ2-3	14	TGTGCCAGCAGCCCGGGACTACACACAGATACGCAGTATTTT	CASSPGLHTDTQYF
TRBV18	-	-	TRBJ2-4	17	TGTGCCAGCTCACCAGGTGGGGGCTATAGGGCCAAAAACATTCAGTACTTC	CASSPGGGYRAKNIQYF
TRBV6-5	-	TRBD1	TRBJ2-7	16	TGTGCCAGCAGTTTGACCGGGACAGGGGTCCTGTACGAGCAGTACTTC	CASSLTGTGVLYEQYF
TRBV7-9	-	-	TRBJ1-2	12	TGTGCCAGCAGCTTAGGGGGCGGCTCCTACACCTTC	CASSLGGGSYTF
TRBV27	-	TRBD1	TRBJ2-6	16	TGTGCCAGCAGTCTGACAGGGGCCTATGGGGCCAACGTCCTGACTTTC	CASSLTGAYGANVLTF
TRBV28	-	-	TRBJ1-2	15	TGTGCCAGCAGTCATACGGAGGGAGCTGACTATGGCTACACCTTC	CASSHTEGADYGYTF
TRBV27	-	TRBD1	TRBJ2-7	15	TGTGCCAGCAGTTTATTCAGGGGGCGACGTTACGAGCAGTACTTC	CASSLFRGRRYEQYF
TRBV7-8	-	-	TRBJ2-7	13	TGTGCCAGCAGCTCAGGCTCCGGCCCCGAGCAGTACTTC	CASSSGSGPEQYF
TRBV7-9	-	TRBD2	TRBJ2-7	16	TGTGCCAGCAGCTACCCCGGGGGGGGCCGCACCTACGAGCAGTACTTC	CASSYPGGGRTYEQYF
TRBV27	-	-	TRBJ2-5	18	TGTGCCAGCAGTTTTCAGGGGGGCTTAGCGGGGCCTCAAGAGACCCAGTACTTC	CASSFQGGLAGPQETQYF
TRBV7-9	-	-	TRBJ2-7	16	TGTGCCAGCAGCTGGACACAGTGGGGATCCCCCTACGAGCAGTACTTC	CASSWTQWGSPYEQYF
TRBV2	-	-	TRBJ1-1	16	TGTGCCAGCAGTGATATGCACGTAGGGACTAACACTGAAGCTTTCTTT	CASSDMHVGTNTEAFF
TRBV7-9	-	-	TRBJ1-5	16	TGTGCCAGCAGCTTAACCTGGGAGGGCAGGGGTCAGCCCCAGCATTTT	CASSLTWEGRGQPQHF
TRBV10-3	-	-	TRBJ2-7	14	TGTGCCAGCCGGCGTGCCAGGTTCTCCTACGAGCAGTACTTC	CASRRARFSYEQYF
TRBV9	-	TRBD2	TRBJ2-7	15	TGTGCCAGCAGCGTCGGGACTAGCGGGGGCGACGAGCAGTACTTC	CASSVGTSGGDEQYF
TRBV19	-	TRBD2	TRBJ2-5	17	TGTGCCAGTAGTCCGGGACTAGCGGGGATGTACCAAGAGACCCAGTACTTC	CASSPGLAGMYQETQYF
TRBV6-1	-	-	TRBJ2-7	13	TGTGCCAGCAGTGAAAGGCAGGTCTACGAGCAGTACTTC	CASSERQVYEQYF
TRBV5-1	-	TRBD2	TRBJ2-3	15	TGCGCCAGCAGCTTAAGCGGGGGTAGCACAGATACGCAGTATTTT	CASSLSGGSTDTQYF
TRBV28	-	-	TRBJ1-5	12	TGTGCCAGCAGCCAGGATGTCCAGCCCCAGCATTTT	CASSQDVQPQHF
TRBV2	-	TRBD2	TRBJ2-1	16	TGTGCCAGCAGTGAAGCCCTAGCGGGGCACTACAATGAGCAGTTCTTC	CASSEALAGHYNEQFF
TRBV4-3	few	-	TRBJ1-4	14	TGCGCCAGCAGCCAGCGGGAGTTTGGGGAAAAACTGTTTTTT	CASSQREFGEKLFF
TRBV5-6	-	-	TRBJ2-3	15	TGTGCCAGCAGCGCCGACAGGTTACGCACAGATACGCAGTATTTT	CASSADRLRTDTQYF
TRBV15	-	TRBD1	TRBJ1-2	15	TGTGCCACCAGCAGAGAGGGGACAGAAATTTATGGCTACACCTTC	CATSREGTEIYGYTF
TRBV4-3	-	TRBD2	TRBJ2-3	17	TGCGCCAGCAGCCAAGATGCCCTAGCGGGGGGCACAGATACGCAGTATTTT	CASSQDALAGGTDTQYF
TRBV27	once	-	TRBJ1-1	13	TGTGCCAGCAGGGTCCTCGGTGGCACTGAAGCTTTCTTT	CASRVLGGTEAFF
TRBV13	-	-	TRBJ1-1	14	TGTGCCAGCAGCTTAGGGTTCAAGAACACTGAAGCTTTCTTT	CASSLGFKNTEAFF
TRBV19	-	TRBD2	TRBJ2-1	17	TGTGCCAGTAGTATGCTAGCGGGGGCGATCTCCTACAATGAGCAGTTCTTC	CASSMLAGAISYNEQFF
TRBV9	-	TRBD2	TRBJ2-3	16	TGTGCCAGCAGGCCTAGCGGGGGGTTAAGCACAGATACGCAGTATTTT	CASRPSGGLSTDTQYF
TRBV19	few	-	TRBJ2-7	12	TGTGCCAGTAGTACGAAGGCGGGCCAGCAGTACTTC	CASSTKAGQQYF
TRBV4-1	-	-	TRBJ1-4	12	TGCGCCAGCAAGAGACCCGGGGAAAAACTGTTTTTT	CASKRPGEKLFF
TRBV19	-	TRBD2	TRBJ2-1	15	TGTGCCAGTGCCCTGACTAGCGGGGGTTTCAATGAGCAGTTCTTC	CASALTSGGFNEQFF
TRBV5-6	-	-	TRBJ1-2	15	TGTGCCAGCAGCCCCAACTGGCAGGGCACCTATGGCTACACCTTC	CASSPNWQGTYGYTF
TRBV5-1	-	-	TRBJ1-4	14	TGCGCCAGCAGCTTACAGGGTTCTAATGAAAAACTGTTTTTT	CASSLQGSNEKLFF
TRBV7-2	-	TRBD2	TRBJ2-1	15	TGTGCCAGCAGCTTACTAGCGGGGGGGCCCAATGAGCAGTTCTTC	CASSLLAGGPNEQFF
TRBV29-1	-	-	TRBJ2-7	14	TGCAGCGCCATCGGGCTAGCGAGCTCCTACGAGCAGTACTTC	CSAIGLASSYEQYF
TRBV19	-	-	TRBJ2-6	15	TGTGCCAGTAGTAGGGGGCCATCTGGGGCCAACGTCCTGACTTTC	CASSRGPSGANVLTF
TRBV25-1	-	-	TRBJ1-2	15	TGTGCCAGCAGTGGTGGCAAAAGTGCCCTTTATGGCTACACCTTC	CASSGGKSALYGYTF
TRBV4-3	-	TRBD1	TRBJ2-5	20	TGCGCCAGCAGCCAAGATAGTAAAGACGTCTGGGACAGGGTTCAAGAGACCCAGTACTTC	CASSQDSKDVWDRVQETQYF
TRBV27	-	TRBD1	TRBJ1-3	16	TGTGCCAGCAGTCTACTACAGGGGGCGGGGGGAAACACCATATATTTT	CASSLLQGAGGNTIYF
TRBV4-1	-	-	TRBJ2-7	19	TGCGCCAGCAGCCTCCCCTCAAAGCCGCCCCGAGACAGCCCCTACGAGCAGTACTTC	CASSLPSKPPRDSPYEQYF